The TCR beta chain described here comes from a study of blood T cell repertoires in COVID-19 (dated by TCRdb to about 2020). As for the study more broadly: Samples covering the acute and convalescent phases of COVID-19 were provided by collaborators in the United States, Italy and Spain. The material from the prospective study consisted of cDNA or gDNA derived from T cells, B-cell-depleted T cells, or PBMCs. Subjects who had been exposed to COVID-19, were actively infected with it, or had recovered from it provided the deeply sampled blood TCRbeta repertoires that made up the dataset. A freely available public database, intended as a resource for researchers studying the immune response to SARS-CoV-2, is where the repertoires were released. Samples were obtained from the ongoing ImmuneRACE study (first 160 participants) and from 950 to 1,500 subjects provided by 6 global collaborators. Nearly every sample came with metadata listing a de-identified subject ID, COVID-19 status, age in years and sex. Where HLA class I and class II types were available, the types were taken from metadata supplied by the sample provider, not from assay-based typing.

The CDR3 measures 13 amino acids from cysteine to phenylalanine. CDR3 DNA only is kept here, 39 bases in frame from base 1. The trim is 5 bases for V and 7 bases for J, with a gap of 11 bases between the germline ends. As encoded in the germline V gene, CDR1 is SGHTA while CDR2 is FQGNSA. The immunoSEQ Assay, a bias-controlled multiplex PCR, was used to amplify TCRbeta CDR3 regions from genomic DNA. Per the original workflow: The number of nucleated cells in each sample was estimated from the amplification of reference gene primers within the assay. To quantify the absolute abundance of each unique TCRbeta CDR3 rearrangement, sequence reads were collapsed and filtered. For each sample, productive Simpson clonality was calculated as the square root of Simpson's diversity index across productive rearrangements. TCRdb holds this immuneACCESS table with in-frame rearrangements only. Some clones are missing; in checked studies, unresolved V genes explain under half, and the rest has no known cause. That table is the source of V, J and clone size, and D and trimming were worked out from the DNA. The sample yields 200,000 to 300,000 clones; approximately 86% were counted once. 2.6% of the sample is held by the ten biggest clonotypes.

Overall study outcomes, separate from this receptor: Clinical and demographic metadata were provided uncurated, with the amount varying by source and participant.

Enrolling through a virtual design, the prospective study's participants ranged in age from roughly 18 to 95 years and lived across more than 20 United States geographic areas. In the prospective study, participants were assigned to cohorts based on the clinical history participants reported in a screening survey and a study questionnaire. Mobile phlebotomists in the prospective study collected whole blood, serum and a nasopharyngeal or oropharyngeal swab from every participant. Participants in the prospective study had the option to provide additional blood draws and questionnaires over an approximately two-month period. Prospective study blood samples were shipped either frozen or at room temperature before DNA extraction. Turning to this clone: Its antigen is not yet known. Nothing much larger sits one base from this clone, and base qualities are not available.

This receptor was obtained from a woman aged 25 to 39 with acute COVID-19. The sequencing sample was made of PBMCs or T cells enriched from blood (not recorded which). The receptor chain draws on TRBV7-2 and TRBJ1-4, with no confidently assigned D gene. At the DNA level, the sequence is TGTGCCAGCAGCCGTCAAGGGAGTGAAAAACTGTTTTTT. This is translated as CASSRQGSEKLFF.